Below are 4 T cell receptor beta chains sequenced from a single sample in a study of blood T cell repertoires in COVID-19 (dated by TCRdb to the early 2020s). Libraries were built with the immunoSEQ multiplex PCR assay. The clones in this table, taken by TCRdb from immuneACCESS, are in-frame only. Not every clone is retained; where verified, under half of the shortfall comes from an unresolved V gene, and the cause of the rest is unknown. The sample data list about 140,000 clones, and just under 90% of these were observed just once. Around 10% of the sample rests with the top ten. The source material was peripheral blood. The receptors derive from a woman older than 75 with acute or convalescent COVID-19.

The chain recombines TRBV6-1 with TRBJ1-3, with unresolved D. Between the trimmed V and J ends, which lost 2 bases and 0 bases, there was a span of 20 bases. The CDR3 spans 19 residues. CDR1 is MNHNS and CDR2 is SASEGT in the germline V gene. For the CDR3, the DNA is TGTGCCAGCAGTGAAAGGAATTTTTATTTCGGGAACTCTGGAAACACCATATATTTT. Translated, it gives CASSERNFYFGNSGNTIYF.

J is TRBJ2-3 and V is TRBV5-4; TRBD2 is a possible D gene (5 bases). This CDR3 has 16 amino acids. From germline, CDR1 is SGHNT and CDR2 YYREEE (reference sequence). Trimming left V 4 bases short and J 1 base short, with 16 bases between. CDR3 DNA sequence: TGTGCCAGCAGCCCTAATGGCGGGTTCCGCACAGATACGCAGTATTTT. Its translation: CASSPNGGFRTDTQYF.

The chain is built from TRBV19 and TRBJ1-2, with 11 bases identical to TRBD1. CDR1 and CDR2 (germline): LNHDA, SQIVND (reference sequence). This CDR3 spans 17 amino acids. Germline trimming cut 4 bases from V and 4 bases from J; bases unmatched to any gene: 11. The CDR3: CASSTRTGGHNPYGYTF. The DNA for the CDR3 is TGTGCCAGTAGTACCCGGACAGGGGGCCACAACCCCTATGGCTACACCTTC.

The sample holds a few counts of this clone. The rearrangement links TRBV5-1 to TRBJ1-6, with a weak D call TRBD1 (5 bases). Trimming removed 0 bases from V and 6 bases from J, with 13 bases in between. CDR1 and CDR2 (germline): SGHRS, YFSETQ. The length of the CDR3 is 16 residues. CDR3 sequence (DNA): TGCGCCAGCAGCTTGGATCCAGGGACTACTAATTCACCCCTCCACTTT. Amino acids: CASSLDPGTTNSPLHF.